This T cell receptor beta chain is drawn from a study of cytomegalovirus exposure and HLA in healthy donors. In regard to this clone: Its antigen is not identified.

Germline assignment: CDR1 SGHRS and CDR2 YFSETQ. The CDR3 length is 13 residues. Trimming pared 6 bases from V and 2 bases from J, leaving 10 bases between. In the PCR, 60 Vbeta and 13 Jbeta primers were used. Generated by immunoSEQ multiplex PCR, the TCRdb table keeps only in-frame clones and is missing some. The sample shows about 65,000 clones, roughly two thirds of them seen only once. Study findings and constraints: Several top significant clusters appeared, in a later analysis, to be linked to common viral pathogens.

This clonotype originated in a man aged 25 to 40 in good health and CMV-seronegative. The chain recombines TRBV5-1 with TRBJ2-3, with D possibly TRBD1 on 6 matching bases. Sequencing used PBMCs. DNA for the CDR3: TGCGCCAGCATTGGGGACAACACAGATACGCAGTATTTT. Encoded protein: CASIGDNTDTQYF.